A selection of T cell receptor beta chains follows, all from one sample in a study of blood T cell repertoires in COVID-19. Method: immunoSEQ multiplex PCR; TCRdb's copy keeps in-frame clones and lacks some. The sample has 150,000 to 180,000 clones, roughly 88% seen once. Sequenced input: peripheral blood. These receptors all stem from a man aged 60-69 years with COVID-19, enrolled during active disease. Both conserved end residues are part of each CDR3. A D gene is named only where the DNA matches it firmly. The listing skips clone size in some rows; elsewhere it reads once, few, many or a size class.

once | TRBD1 | TRBJ1-2 | TRBV4-3 | CASSQTQGAFYGYTF | TGCGCCAGCAGCCAAACGCAGGGGGCATTCTATGGCTACACCTTC
. | . | TRBJ1-2 | TRBV2 | CASSEQGLQGYTF | TGTGCCAGCAGTGAACAGGGACTACAGGGCTACACCTTC
few | . | TRBJ2-7 | TRBV6-6 | CASQVGVGYEQYF | TGTGCCAGCCAAGTAGGGGTAGGCTACGAGCAGTACTTC
few | . | TRBJ1-2 | TRBV6-6 | CASSYSGGGYTF | TGTGCCAGCAGTTACTCAGGGGGAGGCTACACCTTC
few | . | TRBJ2-1 | TRBV7-6 | CASSFSGASNEQFF | TGTGCCAGCAGCTTCAGTGGGGCGAGTAATGAGCAGTTCTTC
. | . | TRBJ2-7 | TRBV7-8 | CASSPGIYEQYF | TGTGCCAGCAGCCCGGGAATCTACGAGCAGTACTTC
. | TRBD2 | TRBJ2-1 | TRBV28 | CASSPLAGVNEQFF | TGTGCCAGCAGTCCCCTAGCGGGGGTGAATGAGCAGTTCTTC
once | . | TRBJ2-1 | TRBV12-3/TRBV12-4 | CASSTRGGNEQFF | TGTGCCAGCAGTACCAGGGGTGGAAATGAGCAGTTCTTC
. | . | TRBJ1-2 | TRBV11-2 | CASSLEYMRGATEEHGYTF | TGTGCCAGCAGCTTAGAATATATGCGGGGGGCGACAGAAGAGCATGGCTACACCTTC
. | . | TRBJ2-5 | TRBV18 | CASSPYGETQYF | TGTGCCAGCTCACCCTATGGAGAGACCCAGTACTTC
once | . | TRBJ2-2 | TRBV9 | CASSVAAGTQTGELFF | TGTGCCAGCAGCGTAGCCGCCGGGACTCAGACCGGGGAGCTGTTTTTT
. | . | TRBJ2-4 | TRBV5-1 | CASSPGVVVAKNIQYF | TGCGCCAGCAGCCCCGGGGTTGTAGTGGCCAAAAACATTCAGTACTTC
. | . | TRBJ1-3 | TRBV18 | CASSPPGRISGNTIYF | TGTGCCAGCTCACCTCCAGGCCGGATCTCTGGAAACACCATATATTTT
. | . | TRBJ1-1 | TRBV15 | CATRETGYTEAFF | TGTGCCACCAGGGAGACAGGCTACACTGAAGCTTTCTTT
. | . | TRBJ1-1 | TRBV6-5 | CASSYPEVNTEAFF | TGTGCCAGCAGTTACCCAGAGGTGAACACTGAAGCTTTCTTT
. | . | TRBJ1-5 | TRBV3-1/TRBV3-2 | CASSQALGSNQPQHF | TGTGCCAGCAGCCAAGCACTTGGTAGCAATCAGCCCCAGCATTTT
once | . | TRBJ1-4 | TRBV6-2/TRBV6-3 | CASSYSGSRGEKLFF | TGTGCCAGCAGTTACTCGGGCAGCCGAGGGGAAAAACTGTTTTTT
. | TRBD1 | TRBJ1-3 | TRBV3-1/TRBV3-2 | CASSQYLPEGAPSSGNTIYF | TGTGCCAGCAGCCAGTATCTGCCGGAGGGGGCGCCCAGCTCTGGAAACACCATATATTTT
few | TRBD2 | TRBJ2-1 | TRBV7-6 | CASSLASGRGSNEQFF | TGTGCCAGCAGCTTAGCGAGTGGGCGGGGGAGCAATGAGCAGTTCTTC
. | TRBD1 | TRBJ1-1 | TRBV7-2 | CASSFAQGEVSEAFF | TGTGCCAGCAGCTTCGCACAGGGGGAGGTATCTGAAGCTTTCTTT
. | . | TRBJ1-4 | TRBV7-9 | CASSTDRTTNEKLFF | TGTGCCAGCAGCACAGACCGAACAACTAATGAAAAACTGTTTTTT
. | . | TRBJ2-3 | TRBV11-2 | CASSLAGDGTDTQYF | TGTGCCAGCAGCTTAGCAGGGGATGGCACAGATACGCAGTATTTT
once | . | TRBJ1-2 | TRBV29-1 | CSARQARYGYTF | TGCAGCGCCAGGCAGGCAAGATATGGCTACACCTTC
. | TRBD1 | TRBJ1-1 | TRBV7-9 | CASSQMTGDTEAFF | TGTGCCAGCAGCCAAATGACAGGGGACACTGAAGCTTTCTTT
. | TRBD1 | TRBJ1-2 | TRBV27 | CASSARTGGYLYGYTF | TGTGCCAGCAGTGCGAGGACAGGCGGGTATCTCTATGGCTACACCTTC
once | TRBD2 | TRBJ2-7 | TRBV5-6 | CASRRGLAERGEQYF | TGTGCCAGCAGGAGGGGACTAGCGGAGAGGGGCGAGCAGTACTTC
once | TRBD2 | TRBJ2-7 | TRBV28 | CASSPGGLADAYEQYF | TGTGCCAGCAGCCCCGGGGGACTAGCGGACGCCTACGAGCAGTACTTC
few | . | TRBJ1-5 | TRBV7-2 | CASSPNVGGGNQPQHF | TGTGCCAGCAGCCCAAACGTCGGGGGTGGGAATCAGCCCCAGCATTTT